This entry lists 32 T cell receptor beta chains sequenced from one sample in a study of blood T cell repertoires in COVID-19. The protocol was immunoSEQ multiplex PCR, while the TCRdb copy is restricted to in-frame clones and leaves out a portion. The sample records about 120,000 clones, approximately 87% being singletons. Sample: peripheral blood. Every receptor here comes from a man in his fifties or sixties with acute or convalescent COVID-19.

This chain joins TRBV27 and TRBJ2-2; no definite D call. The V end lost 2 bases, the J end lost 4 bases, and 8 bases lay between the germline ends. This CDR3 contains 14 residues. Germline loops: CDR1 MNHEY, CDR2 SMNVEV (reference sequence). In nucleotides, the CDR3 is TGTGCCAGCAGTTTACCCTCGGGCACCGGGGAGCTGTTTTTT. As protein: CASSLPSGTGELFF.

This chain connects TRBV24-1 to TRBJ2-1; 11 positions match TRBD1. CDR1 and CDR2 (germline): KGHDR, SFDVKD. The CDR3 consists of 15 residues. J gave up 6 bases and V 5 bases, and 5 bases lay outside the gene matches. In nucleotides, the CDR3 is TGTGCCACCAGTGGCTACGGACAGGGGGCCAATGAGCAGTTCTTC. It translates to CATSGYGQGANEQFF.

The chain links TRBV5-1 to TRBJ2-6, with a possible D match to TRBD2 (5 bases). The germline V gene has CDR1 SGHRS and CDR2 YFSETQ. The V end was cut by 4 bases, the J end by 3 bases, with 11 bases between. The CDR3 extends over 15 amino acids. The CDR3 coding sequence is TGCGCCAGCAGCCCCGGACTGTTTGGGGCCAACGTCCTGACTTTC. Translation: CASSPGLFGANVLTF.

This chain joins TRBV13 and TRBJ2-7; 12 nucleotides align to TRBD2. The V gene end was trimmed by 4 bases and the J gene end by 7 bases; junction bases not matched to a gene: 8. Germline V gives CDR1 PRHDT, CDR2 FYEKMQ (reference sequence). There are 15 residues in the CDR3. The CDR3 nucleotides read TGTGCCAGCAGCTCCCGGACTAGCGGGGCTTGGGAGCAGTACTTC. This encodes CASSSRTSGAWEQYF.

This rearrangement joins TRBV5-1 to TRBJ2-2; D call uncertain. The CDR3 is 13 amino acids. In germline, CDR1 is SGHRS, CDR2 YFSETQ. Trimming stripped 0 bases from V and 5 bases from J, with 5 bases between. CDR3 in DNA: TGCGCCAGCAGCTTGGGGCCGACCGGGGAGCTGTTTTTT. This gives the protein CASSLGPTGELFF.

This clone was seen a handful of times. The rearrangement links TRBV4-3 to TRBJ2-2; D is uncertain. The CDR3 is 17 residues long. Trimming pared 0 bases from V and 0 bases from J, leaving 11 bases between. Germline assignment: CDR1 LGHNA and CDR2 YSLEER. The CDR3, as DNA: TGCGCCAGCAGCCAAGATACTGGTTTTACGAACACCGGGGAGCTGTTTTTT. Its protein is CASSQDTGFTNTGELFF.

The chain is built from TRBV5-1 and TRBJ2-2, with TRBD2 identical over 12 bases. This CDR3 region has 17 residues. The V gene end was trimmed by 0 bases and the J gene end by 5 bases; junction bases not matched to a gene: 5. Germline CDR1 SGHRS, CDR2 YFSETQ. As DNA, the CDR3 is TGCGCCAGCAGCTTGGGGACTAGCGGGAAAGGTACCGGGGAGCTGTTTTTT. Its protein product is CASSLGTSGKGTGELFF.

The chain recombines TRBV29-1 with TRBJ2-3, with D possibly being TRBD2 (5 bases). Germline V gene data show CDR1 as SQVTM and CDR2 as ANQGSEA. V was trimmed by 4 bases and J by 6 bases, leaving 5 bases between them. The CDR3 runs to 10 residues. The CDR3 protein is CSVGTDTQYF. In DNA, the CDR3 is TGCAGCGTTGGGACTGATACGCAGTATTTT.

V is TRBV7-2 and J is TRBJ2-3; D may be TRBD2 (6 bases). CDR1 and CDR2 from the germline V gene are SGHTA and FQGNSA. The CDR3 runs to 15 residues. V shed 0 bases and J shed 4 bases, with 11 bases lying between them. The CDR3 DNA follows: TGTGCCAGCAGCTTAGCGGGGGGAGCGGCAGATACGCAGTATTTT. Encoded protein: CASSLAGGAADTQYF.

The V gene is TRBV5-6, the J gene TRBJ2-5; D unresolved. Looked up from germline, CDR1 is SGHDT and CDR2 is YYEEEE. V lost 5 bases, J lost 2 bases, and 10 bases lay in between. This CDR3 is 13 amino acids long. CDR3 DNA sequence: TGTGCCAGCAGAGCTAGAGATCAAGAGACCCAGTACTTC. This translates into CASRARDQETQYF.

V gene TRBV21-1 combines with J gene TRBJ2-3; the table names TRBD1, a call not compared with the DNA. TRBV21-1 is a documented pseudogene. The CDR3 contains 16 residues. The CDR3 loop reads CASSIWTGTRTDTQYF. CDR3 in DNA: TGTGCCAGCAGCATATGGACAGGTACCCGCACAGATACGCAGTATTTT.

This clone has just one count. This chain connects TRBV2 to TRBJ1-1; 9 nucleotides agree with TRBD1. Germline trimming cut 5 bases from V and 1 base from J; bases unmatched to any gene: 2. The CDR3 contains 14 residues. Germline V CDR1 and CDR2: SNHLY, FYNNEI. The CDR3: CASSQDRGNTEAFF. The DNA for the CDR3 is TGTGCCAGCAGTCAGGACAGGGGGAACACTGAAGCTTTCTTT. Together with reference TRBV2 and TRBJ1-1, the CDR3 gives the full variable domain: EPEVTQTPSHQVTQMGQEVILRCVPISNHLYFYWYRQILGQKVEFLVSFYNNEISEKSEIFDDQFSVERPDGSNFTLKIRSTKLEDSAMYFCASSQDRGNTEAFFGQGTRLTVV.

V and J are TRBV19 and TRBJ2-2, with D perhaps matching TRBD1 (5 bases). V dropped 3 bases and J dropped 0 bases, with 11 bases sitting between them. There are 16 residues in the CDR3. The V gene's germline CDR1 is LNHDA and CDR2 SQIVND (reference sequence). CDR3 in amino acids: CASSIVTVANTGELFF. The CDR3 DNA follows: TGTGCCAGTAGTATCGTGACAGTCGCGAACACCGGGGAGCTGTTTTTT. Full variable domain (outside the CDR3, taken from reference TRBV19 and TRBJ2-2): DGGITQSPKYLFRKEGQNVTLSCEQNLNHDAMYWYRQDPGQGLRLIYYSQIVNDFQKGDIAEGYSVSREKKESFPLTVTSAQKNPTAFYLCASSIVTVANTGELFFGEGSRLTVL.

The CDR3 sequence: CASSPTGGTEEQYF. CDR3 in DNA: TGTGCCAGCAGCCCTACAGGGGGTACGGAAGAGCAGTACTTC. The rearrangement links TRBV7-3 to TRBJ2-7; 8 nucleotides line up with TRBD1. Germline-derived CDR1 and CDR2 are SGHTA and FQGTGA. The CDR3 has 14 amino acids. V gave up 5 bases and J gave up 7 bases; unmatched junction bases: 10.

CDR3 protein: CSVVGVADTEAFF. The CDR3 nucleotides are TGCAGCGTTGTAGGGGTAGCGGACACTGAAGCTTTCTTT. V and J are TRBV29-1 and TRBJ1-1; perhaps TRBD1 as D (5 bases). The V end was cut by 4 bases, the J end by 3 bases, with 12 bases between. This CDR3 spans 13 amino acids. CDR1 SQVTM and CDR2 ANQGSEA come from the germline V gene.

The chain recombines TRBV5-3 with TRBJ2-7; 8 nucleotides match TRBD1. Being an ORF, TRBV5-3 has a function that is uncertain. The ends lost 0 bases at V and 0 bases at J; junction bases unmatched: 5. The CDR3 extends over 16 amino acids. This CDR3 is CARSLEGQDNSYEQYF. CDR3 in DNA: TGTGCCAGAAGCTTGGAGGGACAGGACAACTCCTACGAGCAGTACTTC.

The V gene is TRBV7-2, the J gene TRBJ2-6; 7 positions agree with TRBD1. Germline CDR1 is SGHTA and CDR2 is FQGNSA. The CDR3 covers 17 residues. J gave up 2 bases and V 5 bases, and 9 bases lay outside the gene matches. In nucleotides, the CDR3 is TGTGCCAGCAGCCCCCGACAGGGAAACCCTGGGGCCAACGTCCTGACTTTC. It is translated as CASSPRQGNPGANVLTF.

This chain links TRBV6-6 with TRBJ1-2, with TRBD1 identical over 8 bases. CDR1 and CDR2 from the germline V gene are MNHNY and SVGAGI (reference sequence). The CDR3 length is 14 residues. V shed 0 bases, J shed 7 bases, and the junction held 4 bases outside the gene matches. CDR3 in DNA: TGTGCCAGCAGTTACTCCTTAACAGGGGGTGGCTACACCTTC. Its translation is CASSYSLTGGGYTF.

This clone was observed a single time. The chain recombines TRBV28 with TRBJ2-2; 10 positions agree with TRBD1. From germline, CDR1 is MDHEN and CDR2 SYDVKM. This CDR3 spans 14 amino acids. The V segment lost 6 bases and the J segment 7 bases; nucleotides outside the gene matches: 5. In DNA, the CDR3 is TGTGCCAGCAGGGGGACAGGGGAGGTCGGGGAGCTGTTTTTT. This encodes CASRGTGEVGELFF.

This clone was counted a few times. V and J are TRBV9 and TRBJ2-1; TRBD1 agrees at 10 bases. Germline lookup yields CDR1 SGDLS and CDR2 YYNGEE. V shed 3 bases, J shed 0 bases, and the junction held 3 bases outside the gene matches. This CDR3 spans 16 amino acids. In DNA, the CDR3 is TGTGCCAGCAGCGGGGGGACAGGGGACTCCTACAATGAGCAGTTCTTC. It translates to CASSGGTGDSYNEQFF.

The chain joins TRBV29-1 to TRBJ2-1; weak D call: TRBD1 (6 bases). The germline gives CDR1 SQVTM, CDR2 ANQGSEA. The V and J ends lost 4 bases and 10 bases respectively, with 14 bases between them. The CDR3 consists of 12 residues. The CDR3 here is CSVANTGMEQFF. CDR3 coding DNA: TGCAGCGTTGCGAATACAGGGATGGAGCAGTTCTTC.

J is TRBJ1-2 and V is TRBV28; D gene uncertain. Germline CDR1 is MDHEN and CDR2 is SYDVKM. The CDR3 runs to 12 residues. V was trimmed by 6 bases and J by 8 bases, leaving 13 bases between them. CDR3 amino acids: CASSPHSGGYTF. The CDR3, as DNA: TGTGCCAGCAGCCCTCACAGCGGAGGCTACACCTTC.

The chain employs TRBV2 and TRBJ2-1; possibly TRBD1 for D (7 bases). V dropped 4 bases and J dropped 2 bases, with 12 bases sitting between them. There are 15 residues in the CDR3. The V gene's germline CDR1 is SNHLY and CDR2 FYNNEI. The CDR3 protein is CASSVQGTPYNEQFF. The CDR3 DNA follows: TGTGCCAGCAGTGTACAGGGGACTCCCTACAATGAGCAGTTCTTC.

The rearrangement links TRBV27 to TRBJ1-5, with 9 bases matching TRBD1. After removal of 8 bases from V and 4 bases from J, the junction contained 3 bases not matched to a gene. The CDR3 runs 13 residues. Germline V gene data show CDR1 as MNHEY and CDR2 as SMNVEV (reference sequence). The CDR3 region is CASAGTGNQPQHF. CDR3 bases: TGTGCCAGCGCCGGGACAGGGAATCAGCCCCAGCATTTT.

The chain employs TRBV9 and TRBJ2-6, with TRBD1 as a possible D gene (6 bases). This CDR3 spans 15 amino acids. Per the germline V gene, CDR1 is SGDLS and CDR2 is YYNGEE. Between the trimmed V and J ends, which lost 6 bases and 3 bases, there was a span of 13 bases. CDR3 sequence reads: CASTPGALGANVLTF. In nucleotides, the CDR3 is TGTGCCAGCACCCCAGGGGCGCTTGGGGCCAACGTCCTGACTTTC. The complete variable domain, with remaining parts taken from reference TRBV9 and TRBJ2-6, reads DSGVTQTPKHLITATGQRVTLRCSPRSGDLSVYWYQQSLDQGLQFLIQYYNGEERAKGNILERFSAQQFPDLHSELNLSSLELGDSALYFCASTPGALGANVLTFGAGSRLTVL.

The chain uses TRBV28 and TRBJ2-3, with unresolved D. Trimming took 4 bases from V and 0 from J, leaving 20 bases between them. Germline V gives CDR1 MDHEN, CDR2 SYDVKM. There are 18 residues in the CDR3. Here the CDR3 DNA reads TGTGCCAGCAGTTCCTCGATAGGAGCATCGAGGAGCACAGATACGCAGTATTTT. Its protein is CASSSSIGASRSTDTQYF.

This rearrangement joins TRBV6-5 to TRBJ2-7; no reliable D call. V lost 2 bases, J lost 0 bases, and 8 bases lay in between. Germline V gene sequence: CDR1 MNHEY, CDR2 SVGAGI. This CDR3 region has 14 residues. In nucleotides, the CDR3 is TGTGCCAGCAGTTACACAGAGAGCTCCTACGAGCAGTACTTC. Its translation: CASSYTESSYEQYF.

V gene TRBV4-3 combines with J gene TRBJ2-3; weak D call: TRBD2 (5 bases). The V gene lost 0 bases and the J gene lost 1 base, with 14 bases spanning the gap. Germline CDR1 reads LGHNA; CDR2 reads YSLEER. The CDR3 has 17 residues. CDR3 amino acids: CASSQDRQRDGTDTQYF. In DNA form, the CDR3 reads TGCGCCAGCAGCCAAGATCGACAACGGGATGGCACAGATACGCAGTATTTT.

J is TRBJ1-1 and V is TRBV4-1; D gene unclear. This CDR3 spans 15 amino acids. CDR1 and CDR2 (germline): MGHRA, YSYEKL. The V end was cut by 1 base, the J end by 0 bases, with 9 bases between. CDR3 coding DNA: TGCGCCAGCAGCCAAGTAGTGGGCCTGAACACTGAAGCTTTCTTT. It translates to CASSQVVGLNTEAFF.

The chain uses TRBV2 and TRBJ2-7; the D is unclear. Germline CDR1 and CDR2: SNHLY and FYNNEI. This CDR3 contains 12 residues. V lost 6 bases and J lost 5, with 11 bases in between. The CDR3 spells CASRRISHEQYF. The CDR3 nucleotides read TGTGCCAGCAGGCGCATTTCCCACGAGCAGTACTTC.

The chain employs TRBV9 and TRBJ2-7; 13 bases align to TRBD2. Germline CDR1 SGDLS, CDR2 YYNGEE. V shed 3 bases and J 4 bases; nucleotides not matched to a gene: 10. CDR3 length: 17 amino acids. DNA for the CDR3: TGTGCCAGCAGCGAGGGCACCGGGACTAGCGGGACGTACGAGCAGTACTTC. Its translation: CASSEGTGTSGTYEQYF.

CDR3 coding DNA: TGTGCCAGCAGCAAAGGTGGGACAGGGGGCCGGGAGCAGTTCTTC. Translated: CASSKGGTGGREQFF. The genes are TRBV21-1 and TRBJ2-1; the table names TRBD1, a call not compared with the DNA. TRBV21-1 is shown as a pseudogene. This CDR3 spans 15 amino acids.